Sequencing of this T cell receptor (beta chain) was carried out in a study of blood T cell repertoires in COVID-19. Whole-study context: Samples came from the United States, Italy and Spain, spanning acute and convalescent COVID-19. T cells, B-cell-depleted T cells, or PBMCs supplied cDNA or gDNA.

Per the original methods: From reference gene primer amplification, estimates of nucleated cell counts were derived. Measured with immunoSEQ multiplex PCR; TCRdb has only the in-frame clones, and not every one. V and J calls plus clone size are reproduced from that table; the DNA served to infer D and trimming. The repertoire includes 91,000 or so clones, about 86% of them detected once, and over 10% sits in the top ten. The germline gives CDR1 MDHEN, CDR2 SYDVKM. This CDR3 contains 15 residues. Trimming at V came to 5 bases and at J to 1 base, leaving 5 bases not matched to a gene. V usage is TRBV28 and J usage is TRBJ2-3; 8 bases agree with TRBD1. The clonotype originates from an older woman in a cohort sampled during active or convalescent COVID-19. The specimen sequenced was peripheral blood. The CDR3 is CASSAPGQGTDTQYF. The CDR3, as DNA: TGTGCCAGCAGTGCCCCGGGACAGGGCACAGATACGCAGTATTTT.